This T cell receptor (beta chain) was recorded in a study of CD8+ T cells in alopecia areata. General study results and limits: Relative to normal scalp, lesional scalp, especially alopecia totalis/universalis, showed higher clonality. Between patients, shared TCR sequences were less clear than in mice. This was possibly due in part to HLA diversity in the patient population. Normal skin's resident alphabeta T cells are sequenced alongside lesional scalp T cells.

cDNA reverse transcribed from extracted RNA served as the sequencing template. Profiled with immunoSEQ multiplex PCR; TCRdb holds only in-frame clones, not every one. The sample shows 110,000 to 150,000 clones, approximately 56% of them seen only once. PBMCs, the starting material, were the source of sorted CD4+ and CD8+ T cells. CDR1 and CDR2 from the germline V gene are SGHRS and YFSETQ. There are 18 residues in the CDR3. The V gene end was trimmed by 2 bases and the J gene end by 0 bases; junction bases not matched to a gene: 13. About this clone itself: The antigen is unknown.

The TCR was taken from a human donor in good health. The chain carries TRBV5-1 and TRBJ2-5; 7 bases match TRBD2. What was sequenced was CD8+ T cells sorted from blood. The CDR3, as DNA: TGCGCCAGCAGCTTCCCTAGCGGAGGGGATACGTACCAAGAGACCCAGTACTTC. Its translation is CASSFPSGGDTYQETQYF.